A single sample gave rise to the 23 T cell receptor beta chains below, sequenced in a study of T cells after yellow fever vaccination. MiXCR, run by TCRdb on the 5' RACE reads, gives a single entry per CDR3 protein. The table lists approximately 510,000 distinct CDR3 sequences, around a fifth of them singletons. The specimen comprised PBMCs, sampled about 20 days after the first yellow fever vaccination. Receptor source: a man between 18 and 35 years old who received the YFV17D yellow fever vaccine.

The chain carries TRBV6-1 and TRBJ2-2; D perhaps matches TRBD1 (6 bases). The CDR3 contains 15 residues. Germline V gene sequence: CDR1 MNHNS, CDR2 SASEGT. Trimming pared 6 bases from V and 7 bases from J, leaving 18 bases between. CDR3 sequence reads: CASRRLLRGNGELFF. In DNA, the CDR3 is TGTGCCAGCAGACGCCTCCTTAGGGGGAACGGGGAGCTGTTTTTT.

In its sample, this clonotype was seen many times. The chain recombines TRBV4-3 with TRBJ2-3; a possible D gene is TRBD2 (5 bases). The CDR3 has 14 amino acids. V dropped 0 bases and J dropped 3 bases, with 7 bases sitting between them. Germline CDR1 reads LGHNA; CDR2 reads YSLEER. Here the CDR3 DNA reads TGCGCCAGCAGCCAAGAACTAGAAACAGATACGCAGTATTTT. This sequence encodes CASSQELETDTQYF.

The rearrangement links TRBV4-2 to TRBJ1-2; 7 bases fit TRBD1. With 2 bases clipped from V and 4 bases from J, the junction kept 4 bases outside the gene matches. The CDR3 is 14 residues long. CDR1 and CDR2 from the germline V gene are LGHNA and YNFKEQ. The CDR3: CASSQIGGTYGYTF. CDR3 DNA: TGTGCCAGCAGCCAAATAGGGGGCACCTATGGCTACACCTTC.

For this clonotype: One end of the junction is discordant with germline, which a read error may explain. The DNA for the CDR3 is TGTGCCAGCAGTGATACCCGACGGTCAGGGGCCAACGTCCTGATTTTC. Its translation is CASSDTRRSGANVLIF. This chain joins TRBV6-4 and TRBJ2-6, with D perhaps matching TRBD1 (6 bases). Germline CDR1 is MRHNA and CDR2 is SNTAGT. The CDR3 length is 16 residues.

The J gene is TRBJ1-2, the V gene TRBV18; D might be TRBD1 (5 bases). The germline V gene has CDR1 KGHSH and CDR2 LQKENI. Trimming left V 0 bases short and J 6 bases short, with 14 bases between. This CDR3 region has 15 residues. CDR3 protein: CASSPPSFPGDGYTF. CDR3 nucleotide sequence: TGTGCCAGCTCACCACCCTCTTTTCCGGGGGATGGCTACACCTTC.

This clonotype was recorded a few times. The chain has TRBV5-6 and TRBJ2-5; D call uncertain. The CDR3 is made up of 17 amino acids. V lost 1 base and J 2 bases, leaving 18 bases between the germline ends. CDR1 is SGHDT, CDR2 YYEEEE, per germline. This CDR3 reads CASSLYVGPAAQETQYF. The CDR3 bases are TGTGCCAGCAGCTTGTATGTAGGACCCGCCGCTCAAGAGACCCAGTACTTC.

V and J are TRBV12-3 or TRBV12-4 and TRBJ2-1; no firm D call. Trimming took 7 bases from V and 6 from J, leaving 19 bases between them. The CDR3 contains 15 residues. CDR3 sequence reads: CASTLDESRTNEQFF. CDR3 in DNA: TGTGCCAGCACCCTGGACGAATCACGTACCAATGAGCAGTTCTTC.

The gene calls are TRBV2 and TRBJ2-3; 11 nucleotides align to TRBD1. Germline CDR1 reads SNHLY; CDR2 reads FYNNEI. V shed 6 bases and J 8 bases; nucleotides not matched to a gene: 7. The CDR3 consists of 14 residues. The CDR3 region is CASSRTGGSGTQYF. In DNA form, the CDR3 reads TGTGCCAGCAGCCGGACAGGGGGCAGTGGTACGCAGTATTTT.

This clonotype appeared a few times. The CDR3: CASSAPRGGYQETQYF. The CDR3 nucleotides are TGTGCCAGCAGCGCCCCCAGGGGGGGCTACCAAGAGACCCAGTACTTC. The genes are TRBV13 and TRBJ2-5; perhaps D is TRBD1 or TRBD2 (7 bases each). Germline CDR1 and CDR2: PRHDT and FYEKMQ (reference sequence). The V gene lost 5 bases and the J gene lost 0 bases, with 16 bases spanning the gap. This CDR3 contains 16 residues. Full variable domain (outside the CDR3, taken from reference TRBV13 and TRBJ2-5): AAGVIQSPRHLIKEKRETATLKCYPIPRHDTVYWYQQGPGQDPQFLISFYEKMQSDKGSIPDRFSAQQFSDYHSELNMSSLELGDSALYFCASSAPRGGYQETQYFGPGTRLLVL.

This clonotype was observed a few times. The chain uses TRBV7-9 and TRBJ1-1; D not resolved. The germline V gene has CDR1 SEHNR and CDR2 FQNEAQ (reference sequence). V was trimmed by 5 bases and J by 3 bases, leaving 10 bases between them. The CDR3 consists of 13 residues. Here the CDR3 DNA reads TGTGCCAGCAGCCGACTGGTCGACACTGAAGCTTTCTTT. It encodes CASSRLVDTEAFF.

There are a few counts of this clonotype. The chain couples TRBV5-1 to TRBJ2-2, with D unclear. The germline V gene encodes CDR1 SGHRS and CDR2 YFSETQ. CDR3 length: 16 amino acids. Trimming left V 0 bases short and J 1 base short, with 10 bases between. CDR3 coding DNA: TGCGCCAGCAGCTTGGGGTCTGGGTTGAACACCGGGGAGCTGTTTTTT. Its translation is CASSLGSGLNTGELFF. The full variable domain, its missing parts supplied by reference TRBV5-1 and TRBJ2-2, is KAGVTQTPRYLIKTRGQQVTLSCSPISGHRSVSWYQQTPGQGLQFLFEYFSETQRNKGNFPGRFSGRQFSNSRSEMNVSTLELGDSALYLCASSLGSGLNTGELFFGEGSRLTVL.

This sequence joins TRBV7-9 and TRBJ2-2; D is tentatively TRBD1 or TRBD2 (5 bases each). The germline V and J ends were trimmed by 7 bases and 1 base, with 13 bases remaining between them. This CDR3 is built from 15 residues. Per the germline V gene, CDR1 is SEHNR and CDR2 is FQNEAQ (reference sequence). The CDR3 DNA reads as TGTGCCAGCACCCCTCGGGGCAGGAACACCGGGGAGCTGTTTTTT. It is translated as CASTPRGRNTGELFF. Full variable domain (remainder filled in from reference TRBV7-9 and TRBJ2-2): DTGVSQNPRHKITKRGQNVTFRCDPISEHNRLYWYRQTLGQGPEFLTYFQNEAQLEKSRLLSDRFSAERPKGSFSTLEIQRTEQGDSAMYLCASTPRGRNTGELFFGEGSRLTVL.

The chain combines TRBV7-6 with TRBJ2-2, with D possibly TRBD2 on 6 matching bases. The CDR3 consists of 15 residues. Germline-derived CDR1 and CDR2 are SGHVS and FNYEAQ. Trimming cost V 2 bases and J 2 bases, with 9 bases left between them. The CDR3 loop reads CASSLMAGNTGELFF. In DNA form, the CDR3 reads TGTGCCAGCAGCTTAATGGCGGGAAACACCGGGGAGCTGTTTTTT.

This clonotype was seen more than once but under ten times. In DNA, the CDR3 is TGTGCCAGCAGCTCTAATACAGGTTCCGGCTACACCTTC. Residues: CASSSNTGSGYTF. V and J are TRBV7-2 and TRBJ1-2; D is perhaps TRBD1 (5 bases). V shed 4 bases and J shed 8 bases, with 14 bases lying between them. The CDR3 runs 13 residues. From germline, CDR1 is SGHTA and CDR2 FQGNSA.

The chain couples TRBV20-1 to TRBJ2-1, with 12 bases fitting TRBD1. V was pared by 2 bases and J by 4 bases, with 6 bases of the junction left unmatched. The CDR3 length is 16 residues. The V gene's germline CDR1 is DFQATT and CDR2 SNEGSKA (reference sequence). The CDR3 DNA reads as TGCAGTGCTAGAATGGGACAGGGGGCTCGGTACAATGAGCAGTTCTTC. Translated: CSARMGQGARYNEQFF.

This clonotype was seen only a few times. The chain employs TRBV14 and TRBJ1-5; TRBD1 is a possible D gene (5 bases). There are 13 residues in the CDR3. Deletions cut 5 bases from V and 4 bases from J, with 9 bases between. Germline CDR1 SGHDN, CDR2 FVKESK. In nucleotides, the CDR3 is TGTGCCAGCAGCGATAAGGGGAATCAGCCCCAGCATTTT. Protein: CASSDKGNQPQHF.

The genes are TRBV20-1 and TRBJ2-1, with TRBD1 matching over 7 bases. The germline V gene encodes CDR1 DFQATT and CDR2 SNEGSKA (reference sequence). V trimming: 6 bases; J trimming: 4 bases; junction bases outside the gene matches: 9. The CDR3 is 14 residues long. The CDR3 protein is CSAEPGQSYNEQFF. DNA of the CDR3: TGCAGTGCAGAACCGGGACAGAGTTACAATGAGCAGTTCTTC.

This chain uses TRBV28 with TRBJ2-5; TRBD1 matches at 10 bases. The CDR3 runs 15 residues. J gave up 3 bases and V 5 bases, and 6 bases lay outside the gene matches. Germline CDR1 and CDR2: MDHEN and SYDVKM. The CDR3 protein is CASSPQGTGEETQYF. CDR3 DNA sequence: TGTGCCAGCAGTCCACAAGGGACAGGGGAAGAGACCCAGTACTTC.

This sequence joins TRBV7-8 and TRBJ2-1; D may be TRBD1 (6 bases). The CDR3 loop spans 12 amino acids. Germline V gene lookup returns CDR1 SGHVS and CDR2 FQNEAQ. Trimming left V 3 bases short and J 10 bases short, with 10 bases between. CDR3 region: CASSFLRGEQFF. The CDR3, as DNA: TGTGCCAGCAGCTTTCTTAGGGGGGAGCAGTTCTTC.

This clonotype was seen more than once but under ten times. A read error may produce the germline difference seen at one junction end. The chain recombines TRBV18 with TRBJ2-3; TRBD1 agrees at 7 bases. CDR1 KGHSH and CDR2 LQKENI come from the germline V gene. The CDR3 has 15 amino acids. This chain's CDR3 is CASSPPGQSTDTQYF. CDR3 DNA: TGCGCCAGCAGTCCACCGGGACAGAGCACAGATACGCAGTATTTT. Full variable domain (outside the CDR3, taken from reference TRBV18 and TRBJ2-3): NAGVMQNPRHLVRRRGQEARLRCSPMKGHSHVYWYRQLPEEGLKFMVYLQKENIIDESGMPKERFSAEFPKEGPSILRIQQVVRGDSAAYFCASSPPGQSTDTQYFGPGTRLTVL.

This clonotype has a handful of counts. This chain connects TRBV20-1 to TRBJ1-2; weak D call: TRBD1 (5 bases). Germline V lookup: CDR1 DFQATT, CDR2 SNEGSKA (reference sequence). V was shortened by 3 bases and J by 2 bases, with 7 bases between the two germline ends. This CDR3 region has 12 residues. CDR3 loop: CSASAGNYGYTF. The CDR3 DNA reads TGCAGTGCTAGCGCAGGGAACTATGGCTACACCTTC.

This clonotype was found a few times. This chain connects TRBV9 to TRBJ2-5, with D hard to call. Germline V gives CDR1 SGDLS, CDR2 YYNGEE. The CDR3 loop spans 16 amino acids. Trimming pared 2 bases from V and 2 bases from J, leaving 16 bases between. CDR3 protein: CASSVTSAELQETQYF. CDR3 DNA sequence: TGTGCCAGCAGCGTCACCAGCGCCGAACTACAAGAGACCCAGTACTTC.

This chain joins TRBV19 and TRBJ2-1; 10 bases are shared with TRBD2. This CDR3 region has 16 residues. Losses at the gene ends were 5 bases for V and 4 bases for J; bases not matched to a gene: 8. Germline CDR1 and CDR2: LNHDA and SQIVND (reference sequence). The CDR3 bases are TGTGCCAGTAGTCCCCAGGCACTAGCGGGGTACAATGAGCAGTTCTTC. This gives the protein CASSPQALAGYNEQFF.